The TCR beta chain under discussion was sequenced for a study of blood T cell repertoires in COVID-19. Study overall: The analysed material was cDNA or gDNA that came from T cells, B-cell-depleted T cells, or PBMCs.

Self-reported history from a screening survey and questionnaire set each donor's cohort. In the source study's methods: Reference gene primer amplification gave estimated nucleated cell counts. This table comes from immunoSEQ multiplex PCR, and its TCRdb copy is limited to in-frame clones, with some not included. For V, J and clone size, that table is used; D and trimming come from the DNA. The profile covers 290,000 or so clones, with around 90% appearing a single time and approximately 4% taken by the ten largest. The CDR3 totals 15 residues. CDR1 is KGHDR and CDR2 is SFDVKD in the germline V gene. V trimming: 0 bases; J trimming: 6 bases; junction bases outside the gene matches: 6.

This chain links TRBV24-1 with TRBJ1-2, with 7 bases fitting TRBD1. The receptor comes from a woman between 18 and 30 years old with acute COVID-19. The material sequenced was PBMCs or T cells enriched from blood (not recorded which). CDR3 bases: TGTGCCACCAGTGATTTGAACAGGGGATTGGATGGCTACACCTTC. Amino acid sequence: CATSDLNRGLDGYTF.